This T cell receptor beta chain was sequenced for a study of shared clonotypes between healthy human individuals. As defined, naive CD8 cells were CD45RO-negative and positively selected for CCR7, with terminally differentiated effector memory CD45RA+ cells excluded. Sequencing used immunoSEQ multiplex PCR; TCRdb keeps in-frame clones, though not all of them. The sample lists roughly 590,000 clones, 95% occurring once. The CDR3 is 14 residues long. Trimming removed 4 bases at V and 1 base at J, with 8 bases between. Per the germline V gene, CDR1 is MGHRA and CDR2 is YSYEKL. The sample comprised naive CD8+ T cells sorted from blood. The V call is TRBV4-1, the J call TRBJ1-5; D gene uncertain. This receptor was identified in a woman between 25 and 40 years old in good health. The CDR3 nucleotides are TGCGCCAGCAGCCCGGGAGGAAGCAATCAGCCCCAGCATTTT. Protein: CASSPGGSNQPQHF.